The source of this T cell receptor beta chain is a study of patients and donors after allogeneic stem cell transplantation. TCRdb passed the RT-PCR reads through MiXCR, listing each CDR3 protein once. The sample holds 11,000 or so distinct CDR3 sequences; around 25% are singletons and the top ten take approximately 55%. This CDR3 is 13 amino acids long. With 3 bases removed from V and 2 bases from J, the gap between germline ends came to 7 bases. V is TRBV12-3 or TRBV12-4 and J is TRBJ1-1; no clear D gene. Sequencing was performed on blood, either unsorted or a sorted T cell fraction (not recorded which). The clonotype comes from a human donor who was either an allogeneic HSCT recipient or a stem cell or donor lymphocyte infusion donor (not recorded which). It is not recorded whose cells these are; they may come from a transplant donor. In DNA, the CDR3 is TGTGCCAGCAGTTTGGCAGATAACACTGAAGCTTTCTTT. Encoded protein: CASSLADNTEAFF.